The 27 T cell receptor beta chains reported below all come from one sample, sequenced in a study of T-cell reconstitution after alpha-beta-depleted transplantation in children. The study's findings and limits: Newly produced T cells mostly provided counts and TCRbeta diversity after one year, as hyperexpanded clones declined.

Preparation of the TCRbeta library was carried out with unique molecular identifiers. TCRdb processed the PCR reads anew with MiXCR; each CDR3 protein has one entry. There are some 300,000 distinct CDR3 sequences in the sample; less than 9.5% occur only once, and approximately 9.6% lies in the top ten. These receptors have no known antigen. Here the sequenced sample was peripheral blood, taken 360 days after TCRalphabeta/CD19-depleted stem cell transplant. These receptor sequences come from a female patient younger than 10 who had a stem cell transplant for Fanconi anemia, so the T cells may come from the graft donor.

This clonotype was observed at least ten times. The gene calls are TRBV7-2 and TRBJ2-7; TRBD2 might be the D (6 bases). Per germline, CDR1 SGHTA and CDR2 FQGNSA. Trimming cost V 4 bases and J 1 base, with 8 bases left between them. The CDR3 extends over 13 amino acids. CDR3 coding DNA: TGTGCCAGCAGCTGGGGACTTTCCTACGAGCAGTACTTC. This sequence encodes CASSWGLSYEQYF.

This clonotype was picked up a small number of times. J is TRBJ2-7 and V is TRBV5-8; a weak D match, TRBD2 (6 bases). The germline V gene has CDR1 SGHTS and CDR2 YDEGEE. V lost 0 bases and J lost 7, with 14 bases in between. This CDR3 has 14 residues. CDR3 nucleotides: TGTGCCAGCAGCTTGGGGGGGGAACTACGAGAGCAGTACTTC. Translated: CASSLGGELREQYF.

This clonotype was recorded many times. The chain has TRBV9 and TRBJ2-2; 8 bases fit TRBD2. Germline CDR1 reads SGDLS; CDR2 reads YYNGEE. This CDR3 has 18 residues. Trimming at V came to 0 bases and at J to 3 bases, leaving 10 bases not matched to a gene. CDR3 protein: CASSVASPGGPDTGELFF. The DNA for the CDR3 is TGTGCCAGCAGCGTAGCATCCCCGGGGGGGCCGGACACCGGGGAGCTGTTTTTT. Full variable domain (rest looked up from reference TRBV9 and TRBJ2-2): DSGVTQTPKHLITATGQRVTLRCSPRSGDLSVYWYQQSLDQGLQFLIQYYNGEERAKGNILERFSAQQFPDLHSELNLSSLELGDSALYFCASSVASPGGPDTGELFFGEGSRLTVL.

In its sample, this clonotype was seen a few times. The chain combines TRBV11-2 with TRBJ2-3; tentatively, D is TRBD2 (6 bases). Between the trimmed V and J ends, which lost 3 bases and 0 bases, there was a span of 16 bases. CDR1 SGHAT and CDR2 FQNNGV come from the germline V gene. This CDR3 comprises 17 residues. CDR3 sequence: CASSFSGGAGSTDTQYF. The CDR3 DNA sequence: TGTGCCAGCAGCTTTTCTGGGGGAGCGGGTAGCACAGATACGCAGTATTTT.

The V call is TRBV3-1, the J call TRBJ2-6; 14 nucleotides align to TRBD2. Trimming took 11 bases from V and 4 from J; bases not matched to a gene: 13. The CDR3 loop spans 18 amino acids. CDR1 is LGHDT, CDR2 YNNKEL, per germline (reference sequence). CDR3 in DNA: TGTGCCTTCAGTCACCGACTAGCGGGGGGGCACGGGGCCAACGTCCTGACTTTC. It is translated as CAFSHRLAGGHGANVLTF.

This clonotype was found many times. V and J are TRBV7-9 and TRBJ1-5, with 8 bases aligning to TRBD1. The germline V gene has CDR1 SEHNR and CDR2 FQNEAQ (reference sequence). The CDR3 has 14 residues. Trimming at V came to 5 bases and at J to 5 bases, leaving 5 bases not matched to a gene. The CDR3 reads CASSAGGYYQPQHF. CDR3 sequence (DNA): TGTGCCAGCAGCGCAGGGGGCTACTATCAGCCCCAGCATTTT.

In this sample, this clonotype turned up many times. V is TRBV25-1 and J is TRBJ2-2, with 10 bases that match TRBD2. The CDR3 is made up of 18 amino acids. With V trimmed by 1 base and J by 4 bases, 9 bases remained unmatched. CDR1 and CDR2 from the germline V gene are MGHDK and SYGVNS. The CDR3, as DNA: TGTGCCAGCAGTGAATGGGTACTAGCGGGGAAAAGCACCGGGGAGCTGTTTTTT. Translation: CASSEWVLAGKSTGELFF.

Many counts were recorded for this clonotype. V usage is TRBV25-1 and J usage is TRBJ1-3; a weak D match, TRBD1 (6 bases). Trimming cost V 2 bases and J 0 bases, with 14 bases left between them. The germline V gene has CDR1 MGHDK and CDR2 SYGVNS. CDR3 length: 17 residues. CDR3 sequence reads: CASSETTGETSGNTIYF. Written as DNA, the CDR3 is TGTGCCAGCAGTGAAACGACAGGAGAGACCTCTGGAAACACCATATATTTT.

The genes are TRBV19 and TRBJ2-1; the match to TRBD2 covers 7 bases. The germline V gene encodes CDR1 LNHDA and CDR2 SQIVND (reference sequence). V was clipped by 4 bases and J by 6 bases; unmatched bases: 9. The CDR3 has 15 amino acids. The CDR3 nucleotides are TGTGCCAGTAGTACACTCCTCAGCGGGGTCAATGAGCAGTTCTTC. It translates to CASSTLLSGVNEQFF.

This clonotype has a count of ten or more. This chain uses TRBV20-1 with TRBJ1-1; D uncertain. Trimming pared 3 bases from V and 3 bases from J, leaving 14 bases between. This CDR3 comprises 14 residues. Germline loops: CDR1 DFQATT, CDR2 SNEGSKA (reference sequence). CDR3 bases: TGCAGTGCTAGCTTGGGGTTCGGTTACACTGAAGCTTTCTTT. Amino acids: CSASLGFGYTEAFF.

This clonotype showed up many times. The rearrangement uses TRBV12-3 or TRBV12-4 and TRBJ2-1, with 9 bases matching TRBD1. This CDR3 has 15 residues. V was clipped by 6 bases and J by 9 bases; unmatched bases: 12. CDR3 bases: TGTGCCAGCAGCCCTTTACAGGGGGCGGCGGGTGAGCAGTTCTTC. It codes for CASSPLQGAAGEQFF.

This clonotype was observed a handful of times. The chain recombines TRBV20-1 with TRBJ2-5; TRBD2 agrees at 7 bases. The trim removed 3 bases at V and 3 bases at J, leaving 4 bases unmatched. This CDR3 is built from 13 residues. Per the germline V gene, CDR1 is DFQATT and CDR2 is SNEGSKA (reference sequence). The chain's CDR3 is CSASWDYKETQYF. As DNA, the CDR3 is TGCAGTGCTAGCTGGGACTATAAAGAGACCCAGTACTTC.

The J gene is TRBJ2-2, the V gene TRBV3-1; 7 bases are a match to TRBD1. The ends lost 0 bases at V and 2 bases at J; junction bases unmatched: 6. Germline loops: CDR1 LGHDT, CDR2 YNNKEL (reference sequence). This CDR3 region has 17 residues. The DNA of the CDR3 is TGTGCCAGCAGCCAAGAACGAAGGGGGCGCAACACCGGGGAGCTGTTTTTT. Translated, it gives CASSQERRGRNTGELFF.

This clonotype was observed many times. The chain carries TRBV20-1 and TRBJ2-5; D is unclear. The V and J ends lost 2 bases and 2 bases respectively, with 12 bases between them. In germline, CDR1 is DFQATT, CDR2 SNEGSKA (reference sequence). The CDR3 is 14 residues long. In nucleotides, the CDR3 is TGCAGTGCTAGAAGGGCGCCAAGGCAAGAGACCCAGTACTTC. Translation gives CSARRAPRQETQYF.

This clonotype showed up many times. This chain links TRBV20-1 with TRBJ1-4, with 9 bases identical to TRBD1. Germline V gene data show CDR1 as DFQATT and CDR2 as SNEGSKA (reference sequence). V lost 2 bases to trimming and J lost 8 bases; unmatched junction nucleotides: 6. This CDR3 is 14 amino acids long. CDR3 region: CSARTGTGWEKLFF. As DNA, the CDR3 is TGCAGTGCTAGAACCGGGACAGGGTGGGAAAAACTGTTTTTT.

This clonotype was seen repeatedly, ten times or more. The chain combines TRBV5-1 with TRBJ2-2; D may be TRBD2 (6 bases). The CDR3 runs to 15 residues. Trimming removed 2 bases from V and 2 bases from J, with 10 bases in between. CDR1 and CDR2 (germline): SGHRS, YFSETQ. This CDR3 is CASSLGTFNTGELFF. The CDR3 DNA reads TGCGCCAGCAGCTTAGGGACTTTTAACACCGGGGAGCTGTTTTTT.

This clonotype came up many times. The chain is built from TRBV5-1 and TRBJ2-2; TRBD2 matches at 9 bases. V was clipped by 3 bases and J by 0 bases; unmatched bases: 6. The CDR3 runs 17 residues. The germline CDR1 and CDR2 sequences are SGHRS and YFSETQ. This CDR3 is CASSYSGTSPNTGELFF. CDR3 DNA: TGCGCCAGCAGCTACTCCGGGACTAGCCCGAACACCGGGGAGCTGTTTTTT.

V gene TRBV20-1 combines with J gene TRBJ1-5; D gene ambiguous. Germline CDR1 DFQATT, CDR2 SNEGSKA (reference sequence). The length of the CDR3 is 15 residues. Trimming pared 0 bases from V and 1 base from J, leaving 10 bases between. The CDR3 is CSARDRGGSNQPQHF. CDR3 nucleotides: TGCAGTGCTAGAGATCGGGGAGGAAGCAATCAGCCCCAGCATTTT.

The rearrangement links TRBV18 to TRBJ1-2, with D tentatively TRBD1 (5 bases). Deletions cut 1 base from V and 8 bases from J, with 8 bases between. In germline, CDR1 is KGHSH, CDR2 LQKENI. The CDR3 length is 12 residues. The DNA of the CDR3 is TGTGCCAGCTCACCACGGGACTCCGGCTACACCTTC. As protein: CASSPRDSGYTF.

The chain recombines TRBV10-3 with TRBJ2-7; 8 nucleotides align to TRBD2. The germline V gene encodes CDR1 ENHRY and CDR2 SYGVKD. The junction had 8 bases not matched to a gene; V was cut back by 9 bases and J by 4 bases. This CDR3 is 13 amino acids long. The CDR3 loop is CAMAGTRGYEQYF. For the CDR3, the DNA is TGTGCCATGGCCGGGACTAGGGGTTACGAGCAGTACTTC.

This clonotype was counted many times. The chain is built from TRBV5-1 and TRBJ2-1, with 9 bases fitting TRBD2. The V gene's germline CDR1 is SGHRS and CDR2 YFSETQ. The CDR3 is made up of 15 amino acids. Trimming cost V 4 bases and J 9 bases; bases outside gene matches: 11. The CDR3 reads CASSVQAGLALEQFF. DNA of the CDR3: TGCGCCAGCAGCGTCCAGGCGGGACTAGCTCTTGAGCAGTTCTTC.

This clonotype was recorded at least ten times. The CDR3 reads CASSEGSYNSPLHF. The DNA for the CDR3 is TGTGCCAGCAGTGAGGGCAGTTATAATTCACCCCTCCACTTT. V usage is TRBV2 and J usage is TRBJ1-6; D is undetermined. CDR3 length: 14 amino acids. Trimming pared 3 bases from V and 4 bases from J, leaving 7 bases between. Per the germline V gene, CDR1 is SNHLY and CDR2 is FYNNEI. Variable domain in full (rest from reference TRBV2 and TRBJ1-6): EPEVTQTPSHQVTQMGQEVILRCVPISNHLYFYWYRQILGQKVEFLVSFYNNEISEKSEIFDDQFSVERPDGSNFTLKIRSTKLEDSAMYFCASSEGSYNSPLHFGNGTRLTVT.

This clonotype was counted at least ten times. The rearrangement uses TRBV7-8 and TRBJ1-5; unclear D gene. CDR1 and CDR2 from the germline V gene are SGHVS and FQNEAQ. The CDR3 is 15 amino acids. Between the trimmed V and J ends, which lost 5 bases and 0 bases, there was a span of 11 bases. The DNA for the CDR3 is TGTGCCAGCAGCCCCACCACCTATAGCAATCAGCCCCAGCATTTT. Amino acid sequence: CASSPTTYSNQPQHF.

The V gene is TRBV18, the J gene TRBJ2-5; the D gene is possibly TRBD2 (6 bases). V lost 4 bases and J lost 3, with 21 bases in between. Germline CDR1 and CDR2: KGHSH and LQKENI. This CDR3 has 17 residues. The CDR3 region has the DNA TGTGCCAGCTCACTCCAACAGCTCAGGCGCGGGGAAGAGACCCAGTACTTC. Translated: CASSLQQLRRGEETQYF.

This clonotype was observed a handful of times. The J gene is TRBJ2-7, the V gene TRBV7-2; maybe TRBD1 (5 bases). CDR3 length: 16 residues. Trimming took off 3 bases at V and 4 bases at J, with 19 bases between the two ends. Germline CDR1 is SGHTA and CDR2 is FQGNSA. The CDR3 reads CASSFFLTAPQYEQYF. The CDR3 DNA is TGTGCCAGCAGCTTTTTCTTGACAGCACCTCAATACGAGCAGTACTTC.

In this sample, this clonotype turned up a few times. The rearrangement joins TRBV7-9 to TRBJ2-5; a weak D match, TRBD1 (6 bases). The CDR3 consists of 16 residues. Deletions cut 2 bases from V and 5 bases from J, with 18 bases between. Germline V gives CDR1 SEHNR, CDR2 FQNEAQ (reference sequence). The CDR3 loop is CASSLLGGQGFETQYF. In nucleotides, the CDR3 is TGTGCCAGCAGCTTATTAGGCGGTCAGGGGTTCGAGACCCAGTACTTC. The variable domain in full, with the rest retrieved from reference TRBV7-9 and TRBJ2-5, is DTGVSQNPRHKITKRGQNVTFRCDPISEHNRLYWYRQTLGQGPEFLTYFQNEAQLEKSRLLSDRFSAERPKGSFSTLEIQRTEQGDSAMYLCASSLLGGQGFETQYFGPGTRLLVL.

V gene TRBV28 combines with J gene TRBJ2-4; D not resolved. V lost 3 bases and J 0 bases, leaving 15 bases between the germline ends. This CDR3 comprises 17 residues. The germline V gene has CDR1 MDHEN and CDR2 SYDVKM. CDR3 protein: CASSFSRTALAKNIQYF. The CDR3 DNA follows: TGTGCCAGCAGTTTTAGCCGGACGGCACTAGCCAAAAACATTCAGTACTTC.